One sample yielded the 8 T cell receptor beta chains listed below, sequenced in a study of blood T cell repertoires in COVID-19 (dated by TCRdb to about 2020). Libraries were constructed by the immunoSEQ multiplex PCR assay. This immuneACCESS table, as held by TCRdb, lists in-frame sequences with V and J called but not all clones. Of the missing ones, under half trace to an unresolved V gene in checked studies; the others have no known cause. Present in this sample are hundreds of thousands of clones, about nine tenths of which were seen just once. The ten biggest clones cover roughly a tenth of the sample. Sequencing was carried out using PBMCs or T cells enriched from blood (not recorded which). All receptors come from a woman aged 30 to 39 who had recovered from COVID-19.

J is TRBJ2-4 and V is TRBV4-1, with TRBD1 as a possible D gene (5 bases). The CDR3 is made up of 17 amino acids. The V and J ends lost 3 bases and 2 bases respectively, with 17 bases between them. From germline, CDR1 is MGHRA and CDR2 YSYEKL. CDR3 coding DNA: TGCGCCAGCAGCCAGCTGGTGGCAGGGATTCCCAAAAACATTCAGTACTTC. It yields the protein CASSQLVAGIPKNIQYF.

This clone was seen a handful of times. The chain couples TRBV5-1 to TRBJ1-4; D might be TRBD1 (6 bases). The CDR3 is 15 amino acids. V shed 4 bases and J shed 0 bases, with 10 bases lying between them. Per the germline V gene, CDR1 is SGHRS and CDR2 is YFSETQ. The CDR3 region is CASSPEGATNEKLFF. The CDR3 DNA sequence: TGCGCCAGCAGCCCCGAGGGGGCAACTAATGAAAAACTGTTTTTT.

The chain combines TRBV7-9 with TRBJ2-3, with D possibly TRBD2 on 5 matching bases. The germline CDR1 and CDR2 sequences are SEHNR and FQNEAQ (reference sequence). The CDR3 is 15 residues long. CDR3 in amino acids: CAREDVGSSTDTQYF. The CDR3 DNA is TGTGCACGGGAAGACGTGGGGAGCAGCACAGATACGCAGTATTTT.

This chain uses TRBV4-3 with TRBJ2-2; TRBD2 is a possible D gene (5 bases). CDR1 LGHNA and CDR2 YSLEER come from the germline V gene. Trimming cost V 3 bases and J 4 bases, with 15 bases left between them. The CDR3 runs to 16 residues. This CDR3 is CASSQGSARRTGELFF. In nucleotides, the CDR3 is TGCGCCAGCAGCCAGGGTAGCGCCCGCCGCACCGGGGAGCTGTTTTTT.

This clone was recorded only once. V gene TRBV4-2 combines with J gene TRBJ2-3; 7 bases are shared with TRBD2. V lost 3 bases, J lost 9 bases, and 6 bases stayed unmatched. The germline V gene encodes CDR1 LGHNA and CDR2 YNFKEQ. The CDR3 spans 13 residues. The CDR3 here is CASSQAWEGTQYF. DNA for the CDR3: TGTGCCAGCAGCCAGGCATGGGAGGGAACGCAGTATTTT.

V gene TRBV5-4 combines with J gene TRBJ1-2, with 8 bases identical to TRBD1. The CDR3 is 15 amino acids. The V gene end was trimmed by 3 bases and the J gene end by 4 bases; junction bases not matched to a gene: 8. Looked up from germline, CDR1 is SGHNT and CDR2 is YYREEE (reference sequence). The CDR3 nucleotides read TGTGCCAGCAGCTCCCTCCGGGACAGGTCCTATGGCTACACCTTC. Translating gives CASSSLRDRSYGYTF.

V usage is TRBV30 and J usage is TRBJ2-2, with D maybe TRBD1 (6 bases). Trimming took off 1 base at V and 7 bases at J, with 13 bases between the two ends. CDR1 is GTSNPN, CDR2 SVGIG, per germline (reference sequence). The CDR3 is made up of 14 amino acids. The CDR3 loop is CAWSGRGWGGELFF. CDR3 DNA sequence: TGTGCCTGGAGTGGCAGGGGCTGGGGCGGGGAGCTGTTTTTT.

The rearrangement uses TRBV19 and TRBJ1-1, with D perhaps matching TRBD1 (6 bases). V lost 5 bases, J lost 6 bases, and 10 bases lay in between. In germline, CDR1 is LNHDA, CDR2 SQIVND (reference sequence). The CDR3 covers 12 residues. The CDR3 DNA reads as TGTGCCAGTAGTCGACAGGCGGCTGAAGCTTTCTTT. This sequence encodes CASSRQAAEAFF.